A selection of T cell receptor beta chains follows, all from one sample in a study of cytomegalovirus exposure and HLA in healthy donors. Generated by immunoSEQ multiplex PCR, the TCRdb table keeps only in-frame clones and is missing some. The sample lists some 220,000 clones, around 88% occurring once. The sample comprised PBMCs. These receptors were collected from a woman between 18 and 29 years old in good health and CMV-seronegative. Both conserved end residues are part of each CDR3. Each record gives: CDR3 DNA, CDR3 protein, J gene, V gene, clone size, D gene. A D gene is named only where the DNA matches it firmly. Size tells how often a clone was seen (once, few, many) or the class of an expanded clone, and some rows leave it out.

cdr3_nt: TGTGCCAGCTCCCGTGGCGGGAGTAGTGCCTACGAGCAGTACTTC
cdr3_aa: CASSRGGSSAYEQYF
j_call: TRBJ2-7
v_call: TRBV5-5
clone_size: few
d_call: TRBD2

cdr3_nt: TGTGCCACCAGCAGGGACAGATCCTACGAGCAGTACTTC
cdr3_aa: CATSRDRSYEQYF
j_call: TRBJ2-7
v_call: TRBV15
clone_size: NA
d_call: NA

cdr3_nt: TGTGCCAGCAGATCACGGGGCGGGGCCAAGAGCTCACCCCTCCACTTT
cdr3_aa: CASRSRGGAKSSPLHF
j_call: TRBJ1-6
v_call: TRBV6-6
clone_size: NA
d_call: NA

cdr3_nt: TGCGCCAGCAGCTTAGCGGGGGGGCCAGGCAATGAGCAGTTCTTC
cdr3_aa: CASSLAGGPGNEQFF
j_call: TRBJ2-1
v_call: TRBV5-1
clone_size: NA
d_call: TRBD2

cdr3_nt: TGCAGCGGGGGTCAGGGGGCGATGACTTTCTTT
cdr3_aa: CSGGQGAMTFF
j_call: TRBJ1-1
v_call: TRBV29-1
clone_size: NA
d_call: TRBD1

cdr3_nt: TGTGCAAGTCGCTCGACTAGCGGGGTCCAAGAGACCCAGTACTTC
cdr3_aa: CASRSTSGVQETQYF
j_call: TRBJ2-5
v_call: TRBV12-2
clone_size: once
d_call: NA

cdr3_nt: TGCAGTGCGGGGACAGGGGCCGGCTACACCTTC
cdr3_aa: CSAGTGAGYTF
j_call: TRBJ1-2
v_call: TRBV20-1
clone_size: NA
d_call: TRBD1

cdr3_nt: TGTGCCAGCAGACCAGGGGGCGCGGCAGATACGCAGTATTTT
cdr3_aa: CASRPGGAADTQYF
j_call: TRBJ2-3
v_call: TRBV6-6
clone_size: NA
d_call: TRBD1

cdr3_nt: TGTGCCAGCAGCCCCCCTAGCGGGGGGCTTACCGGGGAGCTGTTTTTT
cdr3_aa: CASSPPSGGLTGELFF
j_call: TRBJ2-2
v_call: TRBV7-2
clone_size: once
d_call: TRBD2

cdr3_nt: TGCAGCGTTGATGGGGGACAGGATTTTGAAGCTTTCTTT
cdr3_aa: CSVDGGQDFEAFF
j_call: TRBJ1-1
v_call: TRBV29-1
clone_size: NA
d_call: TRBD1

cdr3_nt: TGTGCCAGCAGCCGGGACATTAACACTGAAGCTTTCTTT
cdr3_aa: CASSRDINTEAFF
j_call: TRBJ1-1
v_call: TRBV5-4
clone_size: NA
d_call: NA

cdr3_nt: TGTGCCAGCAGTTTACGGGGGGTGTCCTACGAGCAGTACTTC
cdr3_aa: CASSLRGVSYEQYF
j_call: TRBJ2-7
v_call: TRBV27
clone_size: NA
d_call: TRBD2

cdr3_nt: TGTGCCACCAGCCCCCCCCCGAGCACTACGAACACTGAAGCTTTCTTT
cdr3_aa: CATSPPPSTTNTEAFF
j_call: TRBJ1-1
v_call: TRBV15
clone_size: NA
d_call: NA

cdr3_nt: TGTGCCAGCAGTCCCGCGGGGGGGGGCACAGATACGCAGTATTTT
cdr3_aa: CASSPAGGGTDTQYF
j_call: TRBJ2-3
v_call: TRBV9
clone_size: few
d_call: TRBD2

cdr3_nt: TGCGCCAGCAGCTTGGGAGAGGCTGAGCAGTTCTTC
cdr3_aa: CASSLGEAEQFF
j_call: TRBJ2-1
v_call: TRBV5-1
clone_size: NA
d_call: NA

cdr3_nt: TGTGCCAGCAGCAGCGGCGGGAGTGTCTGGGACAATGAGCAGTTCTTC
cdr3_aa: CASSSGGSVWDNEQFF
j_call: TRBJ2-1
v_call: TRBV5-8
clone_size: NA
d_call: TRBD2

cdr3_nt: TGCAGCGTTGAACGGGAGACCCAGTACTTC
cdr3_aa: CSVERETQYF
j_call: TRBJ2-5
v_call: TRBV29-1
clone_size: NA
d_call: NA

cdr3_nt: TGTGCCAGCACTCCCGACAACACAGATACGCAGTATTTT
cdr3_aa: CASTPDNTDTQYF
j_call: TRBJ2-3
v_call: TRBV5-4
clone_size: NA
d_call: NA

cdr3_nt: TGTGCCAGCAGCTTAGGTGGCGGGAGGTCCTCCTCCTACGAGCAGTACTTC
cdr3_aa: CASSLGGGRSSSYEQYF
j_call: TRBJ2-7
v_call: TRBV7-2
clone_size: NA
d_call: TRBD2

cdr3_nt: TGTGCCAGCCCCTCAGGGGACCAGCCCCAGCATTTT
cdr3_aa: CASPSGDQPQHF
j_call: TRBJ1-5
v_call: TRBV5-8
clone_size: NA
d_call: NA

cdr3_nt: TGCAGCGTTGGGGCTAGCTTGGATGAGCAGTTCTTC
cdr3_aa: CSVGASLDEQFF
j_call: TRBJ2-1
v_call: TRBV29-1
clone_size: NA
d_call: NA

cdr3_nt: TGTGCCGGCAGTTACCGTATACTAGGCAATGAGCAGTTCTTC
cdr3_aa: CAGSYRILGNEQFF
j_call: TRBJ2-1
v_call: TRBV6-5
clone_size: NA
d_call: NA

cdr3_nt: TGTGCCAGCAGTTATACAGGGGGCGACTATGGCTACACCTTC
cdr3_aa: CASSYTGGDYGYTF
j_call: TRBJ1-2
v_call: TRBV6-5
clone_size: NA
d_call: TRBD1

cdr3_nt: TGCGCCAGCAGCCAACAAATCGGGGGAGCCGGCTCCTACGAGCAGTACTTC
cdr3_aa: CASSQQIGGAGSYEQYF
j_call: TRBJ2-7
v_call: TRBV4-3
clone_size: NA
d_call: NA

cdr3_nt: TGTGCCAGCACCCAGGGGCCCCACGATTCCTACGAGCAGTACTTC
cdr3_aa: CASTQGPHDSYEQYF
j_call: TRBJ2-7
v_call: TRBV7-8
clone_size: NA
d_call: NA

cdr3_nt: TGCGCCAGCAGCTCGGGACTAGCGGGGTTCACAGATACGCAGTATTTT
cdr3_aa: CASSSGLAGFTDTQYF
j_call: TRBJ2-3
v_call: TRBV5-1
clone_size: NA
d_call: TRBD2

cdr3_nt: TGTGCCAGCAGCCGACAGGATATTTTCCAAGAGACCCAGTACTTC
cdr3_aa: CASSRQDIFQETQYF
j_call: TRBJ2-5
v_call: TRBV11-2
clone_size: NA
d_call: NA

cdr3_nt: TGTGCCAACCACAGGACTAGTGAGCTCAATGAGCAGTTCTTC
cdr3_aa: CANHRTSELNEQFF
j_call: TRBJ2-1
v_call: TRBV2
clone_size: NA
d_call: TRBD2

cdr3_nt: TGTGCCAGCAGTACCCGGACAGGGAAGGAGACCCAGTACTTC
cdr3_aa: CASSTRTGKETQYF
j_call: TRBJ2-5
v_call: TRBV27
clone_size: NA
d_call: TRBD1

cdr3_nt: TGTGCCAGCAGCTCAATCGGGACAGGGTTTCGCTCTGGCTACACCTTC
cdr3_aa: CASSSIGTGFRSGYTF
j_call: TRBJ1-2
v_call: TRBV2
clone_size: NA
d_call: TRBD1

cdr3_nt: TGTGCCAGCAGCCCGGGACTAGCTTCCTACAATGAGCAGTTCTTC
cdr3_aa: CASSPGLASYNEQFF
j_call: TRBJ2-1
v_call: TRBV9
clone_size: NA
d_call: TRBD2

cdr3_nt: TGTGCCAGCAGTGTGGGGGGGGCAAGACTAGCCAAAAACATTCAGTACTTC
cdr3_aa: CASSVGGARLAKNIQYF
j_call: TRBJ2-4
v_call: TRBV6-4
clone_size: NA
d_call: NA

cdr3_nt: TGTGCCAGCAGCTTAGACCTGGGGGCTTACGAGCAGTACTTC
cdr3_aa: CASSLDLGAYEQYF
j_call: TRBJ2-7
v_call: TRBV7-9
clone_size: NA
d_call: NA

cdr3_nt: TGCAGCGTTGTTTACAGGGTTGATCAGCCCCAGCATTTT
cdr3_aa: CSVVYRVDQPQHF
j_call: TRBJ1-5
v_call: TRBV29-1
clone_size: once
d_call: NA

cdr3_nt: TGCGCCAGCAGCCCTTGGACTAGCAGCCACAATGAGCAGTTCTTC
cdr3_aa: CASSPWTSSHNEQFF
j_call: TRBJ2-1
v_call: TRBV4-1
clone_size: once
d_call: TRBD2

cdr3_nt: TGTGCCATCAGTGATGAGGTGAACACTGAAGCTTTCTTT
cdr3_aa: CAISDEVNTEAFF
j_call: TRBJ1-1
v_call: TRBV10-3
clone_size: NA
d_call: NA

cdr3_nt: TGTGCCAGCAGTGAAAATCCAGTTTATGGCTACACCTTC
cdr3_aa: CASSENPVYGYTF
j_call: TRBJ1-2
v_call: TRBV2
clone_size: NA
d_call: NA

cdr3_nt: TGTGCCACCAGCAGAGATTCCGCTAACTATGGCTACACCTTC
cdr3_aa: CATSRDSANYGYTF
j_call: TRBJ1-2
v_call: TRBV15
clone_size: NA
d_call: NA

cdr3_nt: TGCGCCAGCAGCCTCCGCCGGGACAGGGGCCCTGAAGCTTTCTTT
cdr3_aa: CASSLRRDRGPEAFF
j_call: TRBJ1-1
v_call: TRBV5-1
clone_size: NA
d_call: TRBD1

cdr3_nt: TGTGCCAGTAGTCAGACAGGGGTAAAGGGCTACACCTTC
cdr3_aa: CASSQTGVKGYTF
j_call: TRBJ1-2
v_call: TRBV19
clone_size: NA
d_call: TRBD1

cdr3_nt: TGCGCCAGCAGCAGACTAGCGGGGGTACAAGAGACCCAGTACTTC
cdr3_aa: CASSRLAGVQETQYF
j_call: TRBJ2-5
v_call: TRBV4-3
clone_size: NA
d_call: TRBD2

cdr3_nt: TGCGCCAGCAGCCAAGGAGAGGATCAGCCCCAGCATTTT
cdr3_aa: CASSQGEDQPQHF
j_call: TRBJ1-5
v_call: TRBV4-3
clone_size: NA
d_call: NA

cdr3_nt: TGCGCCAGCAGCCCGCGCCCGCTCTCCAGGGAAGCCTACGAGCAGTACTTC
cdr3_aa: CASSPRPLSREAYEQYF
j_call: TRBJ2-7
v_call: TRBV5-1
clone_size: NA
d_call: NA

cdr3_nt: TGTGCCAGCTCACCGGGGACAGTCATGAACACTGAAGCTTTCTTT
cdr3_aa: CASSPGTVMNTEAFF
j_call: TRBJ1-1
v_call: TRBV18
clone_size: NA
d_call: TRBD1

cdr3_nt: TGTGCCAGCAGCGCGACAGGAACGATTAATTCACCCCTCCACTTT
cdr3_aa: CASSATGTINSPLHF
j_call: TRBJ1-6
v_call: TRBV7-9
clone_size: NA
d_call: NA

cdr3_nt: TGTGCCAGTAGTCCCGGGAGGGCGTACGAGCAGTACTTC
cdr3_aa: CASSPGRAYEQYF
j_call: TRBJ2-7
v_call: TRBV19
clone_size: few
d_call: TRBD2

cdr3_nt: TGCGCCAGCACGCGGACAGGACCCTACGAGCAGTACTTC
cdr3_aa: CASTRTGPYEQYF
j_call: TRBJ2-7
v_call: TRBV23-1
clone_size: NA
d_call: TRBD1

cdr3_nt: TGTGCCAGCAGCTCCGGACTAGCGGGTATCCAAGAGACCCAGTACTTC
cdr3_aa: CASSSGLAGIQETQYF
j_call: TRBJ2-5
v_call: TRBV9
clone_size: NA
d_call: TRBD2

cdr3_nt: TGTGCCAGCAGTACGCAGGGTGGCCAGCCCCAGCATTTT
cdr3_aa: CASSTQGGQPQHF
j_call: TRBJ1-5
v_call: TRBV6-6
clone_size: NA
d_call: NA

cdr3_nt: TGTGCCAGCATAGACAGGGTACAAGAGACCCAGTACTTC
cdr3_aa: CASIDRVQETQYF
j_call: TRBJ2-5
v_call: TRBV19
clone_size: NA
d_call: TRBD1

cdr3_nt: TGCGCCAGCAGCCAGGAAACTGGGGCCGCTGAAGCTTTCTTT
cdr3_aa: CASSQETGAAEAFF
j_call: TRBJ1-1
v_call: TRBV5-1
clone_size: NA
d_call: NA

cdr3_nt: TGTGCCTGGAGTGGTCGTCTATCTGGTCAGCCCCAGCATTTT
cdr3_aa: CAWSGRLSGQPQHF
j_call: TRBJ1-5
v_call: TRBV30
clone_size: NA
d_call: NA

cdr3_nt: TGCGCCAGCAGTGAGAAGGCGGGGGCTCGCACAGATACGCAGTATTTT
cdr3_aa: CASSEKAGARTDTQYF
j_call: TRBJ2-3
v_call: TRBV10-1
clone_size: few
d_call: NA